Each of the 18 T cell receptor beta chains below was sequenced from the same sample in a study of T-cell reconstitution after alpha-beta-depleted transplantation in children. Construction of the TCRbeta library involved unique molecular identifiers. TCRdb re-analysed the PCR reads in MiXCR, keeping a single row per CDR3 protein. This table has 200,000 or so distinct CDR3 sequences, about 6% appearing once. The source was PBMCs, collected before TCRalphabeta/CD19-depleted stem cell transplant. All receptors derive from a girl under three years old with combined immunodeficiency, due to receive a stem cell transplant.

The sample holds many counts of this clonotype. J is TRBJ1-2 and V is TRBV6-5; the D is unclear. Deletions cut 5 bases from V and 5 bases from J, with 12 bases between. The CDR3 is made up of 13 amino acids. From germline, CDR1 is MNHEY and CDR2 SVGAGI. In nucleotides, the CDR3 is TGTGCCAGCAGTCCGGCGGAGTGGTATGGCTACACCTTC. Its translation is CASSPAEWYGYTF.

This clonotype was seen ten or more times. The genes are TRBV20-1 and TRBJ2-2; D not resolved. The CDR3 has 11 residues. The germline CDR1 and CDR2 sequences are DFQATT and SNEGSKA (reference sequence). Between the trimmed V and J ends, which lost 1 base and 6 bases, there was a span of 3 bases. The CDR3 sequence is CSARASGELFF. CDR3 DNA: TGCAGTGCTAGAGCCTCCGGGGAGCTGTTTTTT.

This clonotype was seen at least ten times. The CDR3 loop is CASSESWAETQYF. The CDR3 DNA is TGTGCCAGCAGTGAAAGCTGGGCAGAGACCCAGTACTTC. This sequence joins TRBV2 and TRBJ2-5; D is ambiguous. V was pared by 2 bases and J by 4 bases, with 8 bases between. The CDR3 loop spans 13 amino acids. The V gene's germline CDR1 is SNHLY and CDR2 FYNNEI.

This clonotype has ten or more counts. This chain connects TRBV4-1 to TRBJ2-1, with D unclear. The V end was cut by 1 base, the J end by 6 bases, with 4 bases between. The CDR3 length is 12 residues. Germline loops: CDR1 MGHRA, CDR2 YSYEKL. CDR3 DNA: TGCGCCAGCAGCCAAGGGGGCAATGAGCAGTTCTTC. Encoded protein: CASSQGGNEQFF.

In its sample, this clonotype was seen many times. The rearrangement uses TRBV19 and TRBJ2-1; the match to TRBD2 covers 11 bases. Germline-derived CDR1 and CDR2 are LNHDA and SQIVND (reference sequence). Trimming took 8 bases from V and 3 from J; bases not matched to a gene: 9. The length of the CDR3 is 16 residues. CDR3 in amino acids: CASPRGLAALYNEQFF. The CDR3 nucleotides are TGTGCCAGTCCAAGGGGACTAGCGGCCCTCTACAATGAGCAGTTCTTC. Full variable domain (missing parts from reference TRBV19 and TRBJ2-1): DGGITQSPKYLFRKEGQNVTLSCEQNLNHDAMYWYRQDPGQGLRLIYYSQIVNDFQKGDIAEGYSVSREKKESFPLTVTSAQKNPTAFYLCASPRGLAALYNEQFFGPGTRLTVL.

V gene TRBV3-1 combines with J gene TRBJ2-1; 8 positions agree with TRBD1. The CDR3 is 14 residues long. V was clipped by 11 bases and J by 7 bases; unmatched bases: 13. Germline CDR1 LGHDT, CDR2 YNNKEL (reference sequence). The CDR3 loop is CASSQQGAYNEQFF. As DNA, the CDR3 is TGTGCCTCCTCCCAGCAGGGGGCGTATAATGAGCAGTTCTTC.

This clonotype was found once. This may be a read error: a much more frequent sequence differs by one nucleotide. The chain combines TRBV12-3 or TRBV12-4 with TRBJ2-5; D is undetermined. The CDR3 totals 14 residues. CDR3 bases: TGTGCCAGCAGTCCCTTTTGGCAGGTTGAGACCCATTACTTC. This codes for CASSPFWQVETHYF.

This clonotype was recorded many times. V is TRBV4-2 and J is TRBJ2-1; no clear D gene. V lost 0 bases and J 2 bases, leaving 11 bases between the germline ends. The CDR3 has 16 residues. Per germline, CDR1 LGHNA and CDR2 YNFKEQ. The chain's CDR3 is CASSQDPGSTYNEQFF. In DNA, the CDR3 is TGTGCCAGCAGCCAAGATCCCGGGTCAACCTACAATGAGCAGTTCTTC.

As regards this clonotype: Possible read error: a much larger clone is one base away. J is TRBJ1-5 and V is TRBV9; weak D call: TRBD1 (5 bases). The germline gives CDR1 SGDLS, CDR2 YYNGEE. This CDR3 is built from 13 residues. The CDR3 spells CTSSVGDNQPQHF. For the CDR3, the DNA is TGTACCAGCAGCGTAGGGGACAATCAGCCCCAGCATTTT.

This clonotype was seen ten or more times. The genes are TRBV4-2 and TRBJ2-7; D perhaps matches TRBD2 (7 bases). The CDR3 runs 15 residues. V lost 0 bases to trimming and J lost 4 bases, with 13 bases between them. The V gene's germline CDR1 is LGHNA and CDR2 YNFKEQ. The CDR3: CASSQEWGGRYEQYF. In nucleotides, the CDR3 is TGTGCCAGCAGCCAAGAGTGGGGGGGGCGGTACGAGCAGTACTTC.

As for this clonotype: A much larger clone sits a single nucleotide away, making a read error possible. The chain is built from TRBV19 and TRBJ2-3; D could derive from TRBD1 or TRBD2 (6 bases each). Germline V gene lookup returns CDR1 LNHDA and CDR2 SQIVND (reference sequence). The CDR3 loop spans 14 amino acids. CDR3 sequence: CTVATGASTDTQYF. CDR3 coding DNA: TGTACCGTTGCTACGGGGGCTAGCACAGATACGCAGTATTTT.

This clonotype has a handful of counts. The chain has TRBV7-7 and TRBJ2-3; 7 bases agree with TRBD2. J lost 4 bases, V lost 5 bases, and 6 bases had no gene match. CDR3 length: 14 residues. Looked up from germline, CDR1 is SSHAT and CDR2 is FNYEAQ (reference sequence). CDR3 DNA: TGTGCCAGCAGCCGGGGCGGGGGAGCAGATACGCAGTATTTT. Its protein product is CASSRGGGADTQYF. Full variable domain (rest looked up from reference TRBV7-7 and TRBJ2-3): GAGVSQSPRYKVTKRGQDVTLRCDPISSHATLYWYQQALGQGPEFLTYFNYEAQPDKSGLPSDRFSAERPEGSISTLTIQRTEQRDSAMYRCASSRGGGADTQYFGPGTRLTVL.

J is TRBJ2-1 and V is TRBV12-3 or TRBV12-4; D ambiguous. The CDR3 runs 15 residues. With 5 bases removed from V and 5 bases from J, the gap between germline ends came to 16 bases. DNA of the CDR3: TGTGCCAGCAGTCCACAAGTGGCCCAAAACAATGAGCAGTTCTTC. It codes for CASSPQVAQNNEQFF.

This clonotype occurred many times. The chain employs TRBV18 and TRBJ1-5; D is ambiguous. This CDR3 has 14 amino acids. V was pared by 3 bases and J by 6 bases, with 12 bases between. From germline, CDR1 is KGHSH and CDR2 LQKENI. Here the CDR3 DNA reads TGTGCCAGCTCACCCACGGGAAATAGTCAGCCCCAGCATTTT. Its protein product is CASSPTGNSQPQHF.

V usage is TRBV12-3 or TRBV12-4 and J usage is TRBJ2-1; 12 bases fit TRBD2. J gave up 7 bases and V 3 bases, and 7 bases lay outside the gene matches. The CDR3 is made up of 16 amino acids. The CDR3 spells CASSFLAGGSLNEQFF. The CDR3 DNA reads TGTGCCAGCAGTTTTCTAGCGGGAGGGTCCCTGAATGAGCAGTTCTTC.

This clonotype occurred many times. This chain connects TRBV4-3 to TRBJ1-1; perhaps TRBD1 as D (6 bases). This CDR3 comprises 15 residues. The germline gives CDR1 LGHNA, CDR2 YSLEER. Trimming removed 2 bases from V and 2 bases from J, with 12 bases in between. For the CDR3, the DNA is TGCGCCAGCAGCCAAACGGGACACCTAAACACTGAAGCTTTCTTT. Protein sequence: CASSQTGHLNTEAFF.

This clonotype was seen at least ten times. The chain has TRBV4-2 and TRBJ2-6; D may be TRBD1 (6 bases). V was cut by 4 bases and J by 0 bases, with 19 bases left in between. This CDR3 contains 19 residues. Germline CDR1 and CDR2: LGHNA and YNFKEQ. The CDR3 here is CASSRTTAGEHSGANVLTF. CDR3 nucleotides: TGTGCCAGCAGCCGGACCACGGCAGGGGAGCACTCTGGGGCCAACGTCCTGACTTTC.

Ten or more counts support this clonotype. The chain combines TRBV14 with TRBJ2-7; D remains unclear. There are 11 residues in the CDR3. Deletions cut 1 base from V and 9 bases from J, with 7 bases between. Germline CDR1 SGHDN, CDR2 FVKESK. CDR3 nucleotides: TGTGCCAGCAGCCAAGGGAACCGGCAGTACTTC. This gives the protein CASSQGNRQYF. The entire variable domain, with the rest obtained from reference TRBV14 and TRBJ2-7, is as follows: EAGVTQFPSHSVIEKGQTVTLRCDPISGHDNLYWYRRVMGKEIKFLLHFVKESKQDESGMPNNRFLAERTGGTYSTLKVQPAELEDSGVYFCASSQGNRQYFGPGTRLTVT.